The clone carrying this T cell receptor beta chain came up once. The antigen is unknown. The CDR3 covers 15 residues. The germline V gene encodes CDR1 LNHDA and CDR2 SQIVND (reference sequence). V dropped 4 bases and J dropped 5 bases, with 15 bases sitting between them. The data stem from a study of response to subunit inactivated influenza vaccine. Findings and caveats of the study: After each seasonal influenza vaccination, few new T cells are recruited, the authors suggested.

TCRdb re-analysed the RT-PCR reads in MiXCR, keeping a single row per CDR3 protein. The sample consists of over 650,000 distinct CDR3 sequences, approximately 18% of them appearing once. The sequenced sample was PBMCs from blood, obtained more than 4 days after vaccination. The TCR comes from a man aged 50 to 60 who received an inactivated influenza vaccine. The chain couples TRBV19 to TRBJ2-1, with a tentative D call TRBD1 (6 bases). CDR3 residues: CASSNRDISNNEQFF. CDR3 nucleotide sequence: TGTGCCAGTAGTAACCGGGACATCAGCAACAATGAGCAGTTCTTC.